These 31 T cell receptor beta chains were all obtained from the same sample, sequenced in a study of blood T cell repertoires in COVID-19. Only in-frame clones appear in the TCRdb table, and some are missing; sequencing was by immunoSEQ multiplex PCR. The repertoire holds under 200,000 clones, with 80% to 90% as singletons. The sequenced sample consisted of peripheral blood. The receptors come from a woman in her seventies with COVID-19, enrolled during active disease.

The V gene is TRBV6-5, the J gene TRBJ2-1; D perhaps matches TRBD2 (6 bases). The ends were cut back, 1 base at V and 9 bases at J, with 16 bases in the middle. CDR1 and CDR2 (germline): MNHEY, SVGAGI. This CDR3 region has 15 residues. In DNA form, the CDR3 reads TGTGCCAGCAGTTACTTGGGGGTTTTGGGGGGTGAGCAGTTCTTC. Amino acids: CASSYLGVLGGEQFF.

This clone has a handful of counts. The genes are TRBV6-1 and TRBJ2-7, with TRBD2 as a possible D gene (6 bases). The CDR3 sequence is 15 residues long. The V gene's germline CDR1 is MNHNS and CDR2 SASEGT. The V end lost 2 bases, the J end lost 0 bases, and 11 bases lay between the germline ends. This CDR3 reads CASSELQTSSYEQYF. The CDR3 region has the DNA TGTGCCAGCAGTGAATTACAGACTAGCTCCTACGAGCAGTACTTC.

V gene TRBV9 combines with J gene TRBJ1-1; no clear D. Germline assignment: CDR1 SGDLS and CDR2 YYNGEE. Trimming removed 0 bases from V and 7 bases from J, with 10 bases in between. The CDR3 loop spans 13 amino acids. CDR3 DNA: TGTGCCAGCAGCGTAGTGGGAGAGAGTGAAGCTTTCTTT. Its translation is CASSVVGESEAFF.

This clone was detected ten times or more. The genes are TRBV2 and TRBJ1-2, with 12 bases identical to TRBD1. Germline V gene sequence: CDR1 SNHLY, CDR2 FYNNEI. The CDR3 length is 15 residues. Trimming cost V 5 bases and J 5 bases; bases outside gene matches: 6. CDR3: CASSFRDRGLYGYTF. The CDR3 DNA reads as TGTGCCAGCAGTTTCCGGGACAGGGGGCTTTATGGCTACACCTTC.

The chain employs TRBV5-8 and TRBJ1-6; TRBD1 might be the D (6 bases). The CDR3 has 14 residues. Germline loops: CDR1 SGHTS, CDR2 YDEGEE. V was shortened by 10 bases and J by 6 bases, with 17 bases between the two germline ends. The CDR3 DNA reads TGTGCCGGGGATCGGGACATAATTAATTCACCCCTCCACTTT. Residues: CAGDRDIINSPLHF.

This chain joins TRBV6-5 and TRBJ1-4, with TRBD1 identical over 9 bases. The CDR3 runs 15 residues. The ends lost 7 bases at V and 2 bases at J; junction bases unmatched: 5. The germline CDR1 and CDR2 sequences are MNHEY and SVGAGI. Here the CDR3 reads CASKQDRGTNEKLFF. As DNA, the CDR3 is TGTGCCAGCAAACAAGACAGGGGGACTAATGAAAAACTGTTTTTT.

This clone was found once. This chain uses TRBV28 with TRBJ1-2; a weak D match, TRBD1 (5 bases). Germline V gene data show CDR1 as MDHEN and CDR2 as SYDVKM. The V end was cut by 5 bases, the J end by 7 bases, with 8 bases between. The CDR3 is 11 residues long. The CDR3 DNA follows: TGTGCCAGCAGTACGACAGTTGGCTACACCTTC. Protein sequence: CASSTTVGYTF.

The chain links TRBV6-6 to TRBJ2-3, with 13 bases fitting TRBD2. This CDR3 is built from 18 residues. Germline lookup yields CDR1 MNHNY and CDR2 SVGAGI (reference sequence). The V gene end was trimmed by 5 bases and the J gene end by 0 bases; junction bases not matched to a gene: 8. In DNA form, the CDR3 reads TGTGCCAGCAGTCGCCCGGGACTAGCGGGGCTTAGCACAGATACGCAGTATTTT. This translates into CASSRPGLAGLSTDTQYF.

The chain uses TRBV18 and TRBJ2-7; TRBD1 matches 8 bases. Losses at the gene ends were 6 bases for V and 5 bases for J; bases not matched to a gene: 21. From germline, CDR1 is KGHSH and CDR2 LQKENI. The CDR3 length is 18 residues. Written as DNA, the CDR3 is TGTGCCAGCTCTCTAAGAGCCCAGGGGGCCTCCTTTGACCACGAGCAGTACTTC. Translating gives CASSLRAQGASFDHEQYF.

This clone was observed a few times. The CDR3 region has the DNA TGTGCCAGCAGTTTAGGCAGGGGGCAGCCCCAGCATTTT. Its translation: CASSLGRGQPQHF. The J gene is TRBJ1-5, the V gene TRBV12-3 or TRBV12-4, with TRBD1 matching 7 bases. Trimming at V came to 1 base and at J to 7 bases, leaving 1 base not matched to a gene. CDR3 length: 13 amino acids.

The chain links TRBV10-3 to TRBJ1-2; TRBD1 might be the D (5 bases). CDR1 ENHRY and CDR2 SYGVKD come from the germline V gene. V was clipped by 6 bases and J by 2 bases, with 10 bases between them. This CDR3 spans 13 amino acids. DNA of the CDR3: TGTGCCATCAGCGTGGACAAGAACTATGGCTACACCTTC. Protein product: CAISVDKNYGYTF.

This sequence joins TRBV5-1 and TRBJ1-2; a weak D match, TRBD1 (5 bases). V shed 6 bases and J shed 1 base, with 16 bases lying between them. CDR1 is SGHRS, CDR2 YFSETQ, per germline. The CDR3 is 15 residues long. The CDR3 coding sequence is TGCGCCAGCACTTCCATGCAGGGTCGTAACTATGGCTACACCTTC. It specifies CASTSMQGRNYGYTF.

The CDR3, as DNA: TGTGCCAGCAGCTTGGGACAAACCGGGGAGCTGTTTTTT. This codes for CASSLGQTGELFF. The chain joins TRBV9 to TRBJ2-2; TRBD1 is a possible D gene (6 bases). Germline CDR1 is SGDLS and CDR2 is YYNGEE. Trimming stripped 4 bases from V and 5 bases from J, with 9 bases between. This CDR3 spans 13 amino acids.

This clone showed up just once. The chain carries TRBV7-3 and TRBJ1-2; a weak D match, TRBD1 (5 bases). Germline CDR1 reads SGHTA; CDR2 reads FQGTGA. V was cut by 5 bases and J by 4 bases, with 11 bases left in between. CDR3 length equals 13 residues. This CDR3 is CASSRQLGYGYTF. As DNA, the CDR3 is TGTGCCAGCAGCCGACAGCTGGGCTATGGCTACACCTTC. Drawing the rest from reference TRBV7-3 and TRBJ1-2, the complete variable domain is GAGVSQTPSNKVTEKGKYVELRCDPISGHTALYWYRQSLGQGPEFLIYFQGTGAADDSGLPNDRFFAVRPEGSVSTLKIQRTERGDSAVYLCASSRQLGYGYTFGSGTRLTVV.

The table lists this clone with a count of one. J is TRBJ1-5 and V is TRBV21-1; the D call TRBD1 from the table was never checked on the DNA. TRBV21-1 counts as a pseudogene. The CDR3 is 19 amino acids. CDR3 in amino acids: CASSTRGFAFPYSNQPQHF. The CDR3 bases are TGTGCCAGCAGCACCAGGGGTTTTGCGTTTCCTTATAGCAATCAGCCCCAGCATTTT.

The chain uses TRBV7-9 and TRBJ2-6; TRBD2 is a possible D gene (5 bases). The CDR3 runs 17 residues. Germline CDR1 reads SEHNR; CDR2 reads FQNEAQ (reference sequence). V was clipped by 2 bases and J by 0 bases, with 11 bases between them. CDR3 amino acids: CASSLSGGLSGANVLTF. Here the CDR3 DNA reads TGTGCCAGCAGCTTAAGCGGCGGACTCTCTGGGGCCAACGTCCTGACTTTC.

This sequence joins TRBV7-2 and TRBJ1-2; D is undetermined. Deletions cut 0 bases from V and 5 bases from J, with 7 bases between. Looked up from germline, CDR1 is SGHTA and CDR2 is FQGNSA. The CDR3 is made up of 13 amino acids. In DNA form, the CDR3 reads TGTGCCAGCAGCTTAGCGTCGCAGTATGGCTACACCTTC. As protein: CASSLASQYGYTF. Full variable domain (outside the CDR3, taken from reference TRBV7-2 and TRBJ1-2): GAGVSQSPSNKVTEKGKDVELRCDPISGHTALYWYRQSLGQGLEFLIYFQGNSAPDKSGLPSDRFSAERTGGSVSTLTIQRTQQEDSAVYLCASSLASQYGYTFGSGTRLTVV.

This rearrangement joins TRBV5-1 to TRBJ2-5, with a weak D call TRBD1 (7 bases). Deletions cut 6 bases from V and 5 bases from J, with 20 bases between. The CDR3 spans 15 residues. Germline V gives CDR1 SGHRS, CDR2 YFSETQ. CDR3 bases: TGCGCCAGCAAGCCACCACAGGGGCGGGGTGAGACCCAGTACTTC. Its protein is CASKPPQGRGETQYF.

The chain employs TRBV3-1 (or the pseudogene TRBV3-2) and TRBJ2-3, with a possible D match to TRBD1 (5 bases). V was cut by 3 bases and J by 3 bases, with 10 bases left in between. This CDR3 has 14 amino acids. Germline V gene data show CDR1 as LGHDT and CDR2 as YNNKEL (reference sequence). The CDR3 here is CASSQTQGTDTQYF. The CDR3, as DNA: TGTGCCAGCAGCCAGACCCAGGGTACAGATACGCAGTATTTT.

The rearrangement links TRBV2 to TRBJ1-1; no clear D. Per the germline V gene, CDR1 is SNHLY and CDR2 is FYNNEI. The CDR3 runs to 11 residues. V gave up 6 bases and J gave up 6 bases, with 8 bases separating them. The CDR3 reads CASRRSAEAFF. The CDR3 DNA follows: TGTGCCAGCAGGAGGTCGGCTGAAGCTTTCTTT.

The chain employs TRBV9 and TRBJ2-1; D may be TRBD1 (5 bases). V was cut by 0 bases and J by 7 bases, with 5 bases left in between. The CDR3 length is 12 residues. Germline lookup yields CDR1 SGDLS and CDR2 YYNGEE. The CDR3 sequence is CASSVGQNEQFF. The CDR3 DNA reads TGTGCCAGCAGCGTAGGACAGAATGAGCAGTTCTTC.

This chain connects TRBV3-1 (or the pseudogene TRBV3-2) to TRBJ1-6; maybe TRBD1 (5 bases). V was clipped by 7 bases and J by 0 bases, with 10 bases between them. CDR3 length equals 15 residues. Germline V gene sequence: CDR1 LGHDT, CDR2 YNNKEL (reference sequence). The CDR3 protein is CASTGGSSYNSPLHF. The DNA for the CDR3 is TGTGCCAGCACCGGGGGGAGCTCCTATAATTCACCCCTCCACTTT.

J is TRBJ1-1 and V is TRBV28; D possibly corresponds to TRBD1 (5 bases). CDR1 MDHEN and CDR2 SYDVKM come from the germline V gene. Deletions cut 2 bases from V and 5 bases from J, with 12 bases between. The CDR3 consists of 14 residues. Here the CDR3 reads CASSLGGGGTEAFF. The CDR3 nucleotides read TGTGCCAGCAGTTTAGGGGGGGGTGGGACTGAAGCTTTCTTT.

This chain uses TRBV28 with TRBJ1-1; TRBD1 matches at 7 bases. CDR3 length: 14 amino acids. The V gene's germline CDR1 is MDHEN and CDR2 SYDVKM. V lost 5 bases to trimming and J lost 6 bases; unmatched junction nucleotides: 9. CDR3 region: CASSLTGDVAEAFF. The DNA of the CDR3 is TGTGCCAGCAGTCTAACAGGGGACGTCGCTGAAGCTTTCTTT.

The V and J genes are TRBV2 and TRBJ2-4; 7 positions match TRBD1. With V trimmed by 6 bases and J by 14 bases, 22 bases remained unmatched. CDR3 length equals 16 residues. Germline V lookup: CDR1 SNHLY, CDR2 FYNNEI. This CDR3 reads CASRAQAGTAPPWEYF. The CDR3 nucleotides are TGTGCCAGCAGGGCTCAAGCCGGGACAGCGCCGCCCTGGGAGTACTTC. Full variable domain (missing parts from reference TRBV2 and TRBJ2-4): EPEVTQTPSHQVTQMGQEVILRCVPISNHLYFYWYRQILGQKVEFLVSFYNNEISEKSEIFDDQFSVERPDGSNFTLKIRSTKLEDSAMYFCASRAQAGTAPPWEYFGAGTRLSVL.

CDR3 amino acids: CASSQDHNYGYTF. In DNA form, the CDR3 reads TGTGCCAGCAGCCAAGATCATAACTATGGCTACACCTTC. The chain employs TRBV3-1 (or the pseudogene TRBV3-2) and TRBJ1-2; D not certain. This CDR3 has 13 residues. Between the trimmed V and J ends, which lost 0 bases and 1 base, there was a span of 3 bases. The germline V gene has CDR1 LGHDT and CDR2 YNNKEL (reference sequence).

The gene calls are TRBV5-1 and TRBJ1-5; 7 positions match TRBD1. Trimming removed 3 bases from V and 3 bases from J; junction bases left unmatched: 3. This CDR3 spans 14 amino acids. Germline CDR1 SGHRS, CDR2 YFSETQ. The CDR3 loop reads CASSSGQPNQPQHF. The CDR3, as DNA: TGCGCCAGCAGCTCGGGACAGCCCAATCAGCCCCAGCATTTT. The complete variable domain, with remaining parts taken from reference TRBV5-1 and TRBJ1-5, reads KAGVTQTPRYLIKTRGQQVTLSCSPISGHRSVSWYQQTPGQGLQFLFEYFSETQRNKGNFPGRFSGRQFSNSRSEMNVSTLELGDSALYLCASSSGQPNQPQHFGDGTRLSIL.

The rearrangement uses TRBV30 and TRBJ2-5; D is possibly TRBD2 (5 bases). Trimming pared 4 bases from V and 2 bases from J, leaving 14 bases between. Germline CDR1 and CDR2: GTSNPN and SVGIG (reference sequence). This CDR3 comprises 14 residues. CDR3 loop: CAWKSGRLQETQYF. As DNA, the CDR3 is TGTGCCTGGAAAAGCGGTAGATTACAAGAGACCCAGTACTTC.

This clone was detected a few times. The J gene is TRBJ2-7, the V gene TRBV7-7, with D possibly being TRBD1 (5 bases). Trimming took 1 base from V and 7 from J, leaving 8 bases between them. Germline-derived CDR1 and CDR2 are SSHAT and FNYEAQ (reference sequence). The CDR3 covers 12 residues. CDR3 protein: CASSLEGKEQYF. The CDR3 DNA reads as TGTGCCAGCAGCTTAGAGGGGAAGGAGCAGTACTTC.

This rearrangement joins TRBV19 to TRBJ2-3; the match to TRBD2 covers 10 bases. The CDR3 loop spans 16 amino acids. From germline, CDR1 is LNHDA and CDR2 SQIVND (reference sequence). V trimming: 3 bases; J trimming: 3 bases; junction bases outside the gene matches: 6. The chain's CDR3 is CASSITSGGGTDTQYF. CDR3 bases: TGTGCCAGTAGTATTACGAGCGGGGGGGGAACAGATACGCAGTATTTT.

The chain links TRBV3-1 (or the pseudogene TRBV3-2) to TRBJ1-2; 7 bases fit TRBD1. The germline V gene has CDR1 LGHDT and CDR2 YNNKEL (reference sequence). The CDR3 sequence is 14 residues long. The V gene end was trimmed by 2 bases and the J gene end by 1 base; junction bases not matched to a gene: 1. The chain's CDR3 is CASSQPGGNYGYTF. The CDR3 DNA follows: TGTGCCAGCAGCCAACCAGGGGGTAACTATGGCTACACCTTC.